The 32 T cell receptor beta chains given below trace back to one sample, sequenced in a study of T cells after yellow fever vaccination (dated by TCRdb to between 2017 and 2020). Library preparation was by 5' RACE. Sequencer: Illumina NovaSeq 6000. The raw public reads went through TCRdb reprocessing: fastp at Q25, MiXCR clone calling, in-frame beta chains kept. CDR3 protein duplicates are merged, each entry listing the most common genes and DNA. This sample comprises about 340,000 distinct CDR3 sequences, 9.5% to 15% of them detected only once. Of the sample, 3.2% falls within the top ten clones. In the paper's terms, the treatment or condition label means: live attenuated yellow fever vaccine strain. The sequencing here drew on CD4+ T cells sorted from PBMCs, taken 15 days after the yellow fever booster vaccination. These receptors were taken from a man between 18 and 29 years old who received the YFV17D yellow fever vaccine.

Concerning this clonotype itself: At one of its ends the junction is not consistent with the germline gene, which may arise from a read error. The chain is built from TRBV28 and TRBJ1-2, with D possibly TRBD1 on 6 matching bases. The CDR3 is 14 amino acids. Germline assignment: CDR1 MDHEN and CDR2 SYDVKM. Here the CDR3 reads CASRAQFRGTMLHF. CDR3 in DNA: TGTGCCAGCAGGGCCCAATTCAGGGGTACTATGCTCCACTTC.

This clonotype has only a few counts. For the CDR3, the DNA is TGTGCCAGCAGCTTCGGGACAGGGGGCTCACCCCTCCACTTT. This codes for CASSFGTGGSPLHF. The chain combines TRBV11-2 with TRBJ1-6, with 12 bases lining up with TRBD1. The CDR3 consists of 14 residues. CDR1 SGHAT and CDR2 FQNNGV come from the germline V gene. V was pared by 3 bases and J by 10 bases, with 1 base of the junction left unmatched. Full variable domain (outside the CDR3, taken from reference TRBV11-2 and TRBJ1-6): EAGVAQSPRYKIIEKRQSVAFWCNPISGHATLYWYQQILGQGPKLLIQFQNNGVVDDSQLPKDRFSAERLKGVDSTLKIQPAKLEDSAVYLCASSFGTGGSPLHFGNGTRLTVT.

This clonotype came up a few times. J is TRBJ2-1 and V is TRBV5-1; the D gene is possibly TRBD2 (5 bases). There are 15 residues in the CDR3. V was shortened by 0 bases and J by 3 bases, with 10 bases between the two germline ends. The germline V gene has CDR1 SGHRS and CDR2 YFSETQ. The CDR3 is CASSLATRSYNEQFF. The CDR3 nucleotides read TGCGCCAGCAGCTTGGCCACTAGAAGCTACAATGAGCAGTTCTTC.

This clonotype occurred many times. The chain carries TRBV9 and TRBJ2-3, with TRBD2 identical over 11 bases. The germline V gene encodes CDR1 SGDLS and CDR2 YYNGEE. The V gene end was trimmed by 2 bases and the J gene end by 10 bases; junction bases not matched to a gene: 9. The CDR3 consists of 15 residues. CDR3 coding DNA: TGTGCCAGCAGCGTGGCGCTAGCGGGGGGAGAGTCGCAGTATTTT. It specifies CASSVALAGGESQYF.

This clonotype was seen more than once but under ten times. This chain connects TRBV28 to TRBJ2-1; possibly TRBD1 for D (6 bases). Trimming pared 5 bases from V and 11 bases from J, leaving 10 bases between. Germline CDR1 MDHEN, CDR2 SYDVKM. This CDR3 region has 11 residues. The CDR3 DNA reads TGTGCCAGCAGTCGCCGGGACAAGCAGTTCTTC. This translates into CASSRRDKQFF. Full variable domain (rest looked up from reference TRBV28 and TRBJ2-1): DVKVTQSSRYLVKRTGEKVFLECVQDMDHENMFWYRQDPGLGLRLIYFSYDVKMKEKGDIPEGYSVSREKKERFSLILESASTNQTSMYLCASSRRDKQFFGPGTRLTVL.

The chain couples TRBV4-3 to TRBJ2-5; 9 bases fit TRBD2. Germline V gives CDR1 LGHNA, CDR2 YSLEER. V shed 0 bases and J 5 bases; nucleotides not matched to a gene: 10. The CDR3 runs 17 residues. The chain's CDR3 is CASSQEGWAGGLETQYF. The CDR3 DNA is TGCGCCAGCAGCCAAGAAGGCTGGGCGGGGGGGCTGGAGACCCAGTACTTC.

The chain links TRBV7-8 to TRBJ1-2; tentatively, D is TRBD1 (5 bases). Germline V lookup: CDR1 SGHVS, CDR2 FQNEAQ. The length of the CDR3 is 14 residues. Trimming cost V 5 bases and J 8 bases, with 18 bases left between them. The CDR3 spells CASSLGLGRDGYTF. The CDR3 DNA follows: TGTGCCAGCAGCCTCGGGCTCGGCAGGGACGGCTACACCTTC.

At least ten counts were recorded for this clonotype. The V and J genes are TRBV7-2 and TRBJ2-7, with 9 nucleotides matching TRBD1. Germline values: CDR1 SGHTA, CDR2 FQGNSA. Germline trimming cut 5 bases from V and 6 bases from J; bases unmatched to any gene: 8. The CDR3 consists of 14 residues. CDR3 DNA sequence: TGTGCCAGCAGCCGTCCCGGGACAGGGATCGAGCAGTACTTC. It specifies CASSRPGTGIEQYF.

DNA of the CDR3: TGTGCCAGCAGCGTATTTAGTCAAACAGATACGCAGTATTTT. Its protein is CASSVFSQTDTQYF. V gene TRBV9 combines with J gene TRBJ2-3; no reliable D call. Germline CDR1 is SGDLS and CDR2 is YYNGEE. V was clipped by 1 base and J by 3 bases, with 9 bases between them. The CDR3 spans 14 residues. Full variable domain (missing parts from reference TRBV9 and TRBJ2-3): DSGVTQTPKHLITATGQRVTLRCSPRSGDLSVYWYQQSLDQGLQFLIQYYNGEERAKGNILERFSAQQFPDLHSELNLSSLELGDSALYFCASSVFSQTDTQYFGPGTRLTVL.

This clonotype was counted between two and nine times. This rearrangement joins TRBV25-1 to TRBJ2-7, with a weak D call TRBD2 (6 bases). This CDR3 contains 14 residues. The V end lost 5 bases, the J end lost 4 bases, and 15 bases lay between the germline ends. Germline V lookup: CDR1 MGHDK, CDR2 SYGVNS. The CDR3 loop reads CASSPRDRGYEQYF. The CDR3 nucleotides are TGTGCCAGCAGTCCACGAGACCGGGGGTACGAGCAGTACTTC.

This clonotype was counted a few times. The chain employs TRBV18 and TRBJ1-1, with 7 nucleotides matching TRBD1. V was clipped by 3 bases and J by 1 base; unmatched bases: 8. The CDR3 sequence is 16 residues long. CDR1 is KGHSH, CDR2 LQKENI, per germline. The CDR3: CASSPQGVVENTEAFF. In nucleotides, the CDR3 is TGTGCCAGCTCACCCCAGGGGGTGGTGGAGAACACTGAAGCTTTCTTT.

This clonotype has more than one count but fewer than ten. The V and J genes are TRBV5-1 and TRBJ2-2, with a possible D match to TRBD2 (5 bases). This CDR3 spans 15 amino acids. Trimming stripped 4 bases from V and 4 bases from J, with 14 bases between. The V gene's germline CDR1 is SGHRS and CDR2 YFSETQ. CDR3 amino acids: CASSKDLPGTGELFF. The CDR3 nucleotides are TGCGCCAGCAGCAAGGACTTGCCCGGCACCGGGGAGCTGTTTTTT.

CDR3 region: CSAASGDQETQYF. As DNA, the CDR3 is TGCAGTGCTGCTAGCGGAGACCAAGAGACCCAGTACTTC. The V call is TRBV20-1, the J call TRBJ2-5; 7 nucleotides match TRBD2. Germline CDR1 and CDR2: DFQATT and SNEGSKA (reference sequence). With V trimmed by 5 bases and J by 0 bases, 3 bases remained unmatched. The CDR3 is made up of 13 amino acids.

This clonotype has more than one count but fewer than ten. This chain uses TRBV28 with TRBJ2-3; D call uncertain. Deletions cut 10 bases from V and 4 bases from J, with 9 bases between. CDR1 is MDHEN, CDR2 SYDVKM, per germline. The CDR3 runs 11 residues. CDR3 region: CATSPADTQYF. The CDR3 bases are TGTGCCACCTCCCCTGCAGATACGCAGTATTTT.

The V gene is TRBV11-2, the J gene TRBJ2-7, with a possible D match to TRBD1 (6 bases). The V end was cut by 5 bases, the J end by 6 bases, with 8 bases between. This CDR3 has 11 amino acids. Germline loops: CDR1 SGHAT, CDR2 FQNNGV. The CDR3 sequence: CASSADSEQYV. CDR3 nucleotide sequence: TGTGCCAGCAGCGCGGACAGCGAGCAGTACGTC.

As DNA, the CDR3 is TGCAGTACCCGGCCGACAGGGAATGATAATGAAAAACTGTTTTTT. It is translated as CSTRPTGNDNEKLFF. The V gene is TRBV20-1, the J gene TRBJ1-4; 7 bases map to TRBD1. CDR1 is DFQATT, CDR2 SNEGSKA, per germline (reference sequence). CDR3 length: 15 amino acids. Losses at the gene ends were 8 bases for V and 4 bases for J; bases not matched to a gene: 13.

V usage is TRBV4-3 and J usage is TRBJ1-1; maybe TRBD1 (5 bases). The V end was cut by 0 bases, the J end by 6 bases, with 14 bases between. The CDR3 extends over 15 amino acids. Germline-derived CDR1 and CDR2 are LGHNA and YSLEER. CDR3 sequence reads: CASSQDGGVQSEAFF. The CDR3 coding sequence is TGCGCCAGCAGCCAAGATGGGGGGGTTCAATCTGAAGCTTTCTTT.

This chain joins TRBV7-9 and TRBJ1-1; tentative D call: TRBD1 (5 bases). The CDR3 sequence is 14 residues long. Germline V gene data show CDR1 as SEHNR and CDR2 as FQNEAQ (reference sequence). The V gene lost 5 bases and the J gene lost 5 bases, with 15 bases spanning the gap. CDR3 bases: TGTGCCAGCAGCGCCCGGGGGGGGTGGACTGAAGCTTTCTTT. It specifies CASSARGGWTEAFF.

This clonotype was counted many times. The J gene is TRBJ1-1, the V gene TRBV12-3 or TRBV12-4; D call uncertain. The length of the CDR3 is 13 residues. Trimming took 8 bases from V and 3 from J, leaving 13 bases between them. CDR3 sequence reads: CASGVAEHTEAFF. Written as DNA, the CDR3 is TGTGCCAGCGGGGTGGCAGAGCACACTGAAGCTTTCTTT.

This clonotype was counted only a few times. The rearrangement joins TRBV7-9 to TRBJ1-1; possible D gene TRBD1, 5 bases. Per germline, CDR1 SEHNR and CDR2 FQNEAQ (reference sequence). The CDR3 covers 15 residues. Trimming left V 1 base short and J 2 bases short, with 11 bases between. The CDR3 DNA is TGTGCCAGCAGCTTAGAATGGGACGCAAACACTGAAGCTTTCTTT. Translated, it gives CASSLEWDANTEAFF. Full variable domain (rest looked up from reference TRBV7-9 and TRBJ1-1): DTGVSQNPRHKITKRGQNVTFRCDPISEHNRLYWYRQTLGQGPEFLTYFQNEAQLEKSRLLSDRFSAERPKGSFSTLEIQRTEQGDSAMYLCASSLEWDANTEAFFGQGTRLTVV.

This clonotype was counted only a few times. The chain is built from TRBV4-3 and TRBJ1-5; D may be TRBD1 (6 bases). The germline V gene encodes CDR1 LGHNA and CDR2 YSLEER. This CDR3 spans 15 amino acids. V gave up 0 bases and J gave up 6 bases, with 12 bases separating them. CDR3 bases: TGCGCCAGCAGCCAAGATGTGGGGGCGGGTCAGCCCCAGCATTTT. This translates into CASSQDVGAGQPQHF.

This clonotype was observed at least ten times. The genes are TRBV5-1 and TRBJ2-7; D unresolved. V was cut by 2 bases and J by 7 bases, with 7 bases left in between. The length of the CDR3 is 11 residues. In germline, CDR1 is SGHRS, CDR2 YFSETQ. The CDR3 loop reads CASSFLGEQYF. In nucleotides, the CDR3 is TGCGCCAGCAGCTTTTTGGGGGAGCAGTACTTC.

This chain links TRBV7-2 with TRBJ2-7, with D maybe TRBD1 (6 bases). V lost 5 bases and J lost 2, with 16 bases in between. CDR3 length: 15 residues. Per the germline V gene, CDR1 is SGHTA and CDR2 is FQGNSA. CDR3 sequence (DNA): TGTGCCAGCAGCAAACAGGGATCCGACCCCTACGAGCAGTACTTC. It yields the protein CASSKQGSDPYEQYF.

This clonotype was counted only a few times. The V and J genes are TRBV5-1 and TRBJ2-1; TRBD1 matches 7 bases. Germline values: CDR1 SGHRS, CDR2 YFSETQ. This CDR3 region has 15 residues. V shed 0 bases and J 2 bases; nucleotides not matched to a gene: 2. This CDR3 reads CASSLGDRTYNEQFF. The CDR3 coding sequence is TGCGCCAGCAGCTTGGGGGACAGAACCTACAATGAGCAGTTCTTC.

The chain recombines TRBV3-1 with TRBJ2-5, with TRBD1 matching 7 bases. J was trimmed by 5 bases and V by 1 base; bases with no gene match: 7. From germline, CDR1 is LGHDT and CDR2 YNNKEL (reference sequence). This CDR3 region has 15 residues. The chain's CDR3 is CASSQVRGLGETQYF. As DNA, the CDR3 is TGTGCCAGCAGCCAAGTGAGGGGGCTTGGGGAGACCCAGTACTTC.

This clonotype has a handful of counts. V is TRBV5-1 and J is TRBJ2-2, with D tentatively TRBD2 (6 bases). This CDR3 has 14 amino acids. V lost 2 bases, J lost 6 bases, and 11 bases lay in between. In germline, CDR1 is SGHRS, CDR2 YFSETQ. This CDR3 reads CASSFHGGAGELFF. The CDR3 region has the DNA TGCGCCAGCAGCTTCCATGGCGGGGCCGGGGAGCTGTTTTTT.

J is TRBJ1-5 and V is TRBV12-3 or TRBV12-4; 9 bases agree with TRBD1. The CDR3 sequence is 15 residues long. V lost 3 bases, J lost 2 bases, and 2 bases stayed unmatched. The CDR3 region has the DNA TGTGCCAGCAGTTTTGGGGACAGGGGCAATCAGCCCCAGCATTTT. Its translation: CASSFGDRGNQPQHF.

The chain recombines TRBV20-1 with TRBJ2-3; 7 bases map to TRBD1. Trimming took 6 bases from V and 2 from J; bases not matched to a gene: 14. The CDR3 loop spans 16 amino acids. Germline V gives CDR1 DFQATT, CDR2 SNEGSKA (reference sequence). The CDR3: CSAERRTGAPTDTQYF. CDR3 DNA sequence: TGCAGTGCCGAAAGACGTACAGGGGCCCCCACAGATACGCAGTATTTT.

This clonotype occurred a few times. The rearrangement links TRBV20-1 to TRBJ1-1, with unresolved D. This CDR3 region has 14 residues. The germline gives CDR1 DFQATT, CDR2 SNEGSKA (reference sequence). Between the trimmed V and J ends, which lost 3 bases and 2 bases, there was a span of 13 bases. The CDR3 region is CSARRGWENTEAFF. In DNA form, the CDR3 reads TGCAGTGCTAGGCGCGGATGGGAAAACACTGAAGCTTTCTTT.

This clonotype was picked up many times. The chain joins TRBV18 to TRBJ2-3; D is perhaps TRBD1 (5 bases). The CDR3 contains 16 residues. Between the trimmed V and J ends, which lost 0 bases and 0 bases, there was a span of 10 bases. Germline V CDR1 and CDR2: KGHSH, LQKENI. CDR3 DNA sequence: TGTGCCAGCTCACCACCTTTAGGGGCCAGCACAGATACGCAGTATTTT. As protein: CASSPPLGASTDTQYF.

At least ten counts were recorded for this clonotype. V and J are TRBV12-3 or TRBV12-4 and TRBJ2-5, with unresolved D. This CDR3 contains 13 residues. Trimming left V 3 bases short and J 4 bases short, with 9 bases between. CDR3 bases: TGTGCCAGCAGTTTTAGGGATCGAGAGACCCAGTACTTC. Protein: CASSFRDRETQYF.

The rearrangement uses TRBV5-1 and TRBJ1-3; D is unresolved. The CDR3 is made up of 18 amino acids. V lost 0 bases and J 2 bases, leaving 18 bases between the germline ends. Germline V lookup: CDR1 SGHRS, CDR2 YFSETQ. The CDR3 here is CASSLEVSFTGPGNTIYF. In nucleotides, the CDR3 is TGCGCCAGCAGCTTGGAGGTCTCCTTTACGGGTCCTGGAAACACCATATATTTT.